The sample holds a few counts of the clone carrying this TCR beta chain. Its antigen is not identified. This CDR3 is 17 amino acids long. V lost 0 bases and J lost 0; bases outside the gene matches: 7. CD45RO/CCR7/CD25/CD127/CD95/CD27 staining was used to isolate CD4+ naive, central memory, regulatory and stem cell-like memory cells by sorting. This sample was taken from a study of beta chain features in type 1 diabetes. Study-wide findings and caveats: When VDJ junctions were examined, type 1 diabetes patients showed fewer insertions and more deletions.

Investigators reverse transcribed all isolated RNA, so they sequenced expressed TCRB transcripts. Sequencing used immunoSEQ multiplex PCR; TCRdb keeps in-frame clones, though not all of them. The profile shows more than 300,000 clones, around 12% of them singletons. The chain employs TRBV23-1 and TRBJ1-1, with TRBD1 identical over 7 bases. TRBV23-1 is treated as an ORF (open reading frame) with a function not yet certain. This receptor was obtained from a man aged 18 to 30 in good health. The sample was naive CD4+ T cells from blood. Here the CDR3 reads CASSQSGDSFMNTEAFF. The DNA for the CDR3 is TGCGCCAGCAGTCAATCAGGGGACAGCTTCATGAACACTGAAGCTTTCTTT.